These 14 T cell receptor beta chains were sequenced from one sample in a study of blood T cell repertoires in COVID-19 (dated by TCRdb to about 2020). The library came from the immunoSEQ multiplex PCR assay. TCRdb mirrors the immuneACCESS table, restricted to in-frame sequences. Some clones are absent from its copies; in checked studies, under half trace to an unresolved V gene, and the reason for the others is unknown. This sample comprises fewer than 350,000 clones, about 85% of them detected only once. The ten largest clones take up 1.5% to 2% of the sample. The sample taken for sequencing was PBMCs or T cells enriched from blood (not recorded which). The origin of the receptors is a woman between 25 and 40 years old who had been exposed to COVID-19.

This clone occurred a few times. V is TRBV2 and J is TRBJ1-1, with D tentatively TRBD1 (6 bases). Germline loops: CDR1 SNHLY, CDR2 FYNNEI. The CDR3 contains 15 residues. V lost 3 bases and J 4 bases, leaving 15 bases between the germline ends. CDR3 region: CASSDRGPKGTEAFF. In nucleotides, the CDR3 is TGTGCCAGCAGTGACAGGGGCCCCAAAGGCACTGAAGCTTTCTTT.

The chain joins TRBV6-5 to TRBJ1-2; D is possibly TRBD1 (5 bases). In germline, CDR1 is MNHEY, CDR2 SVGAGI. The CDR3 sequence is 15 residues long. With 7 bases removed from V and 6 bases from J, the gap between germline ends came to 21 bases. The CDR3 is CASMEFGGFRDGYTF. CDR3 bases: TGTGCCAGCATGGAGTTTGGTGGTTTCAGGGATGGCTACACCTTC.

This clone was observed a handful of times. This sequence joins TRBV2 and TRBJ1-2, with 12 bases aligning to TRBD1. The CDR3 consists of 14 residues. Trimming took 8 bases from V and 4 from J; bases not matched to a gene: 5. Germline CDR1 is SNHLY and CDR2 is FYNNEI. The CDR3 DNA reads TGTGCCAGCCGGGACAGGGGGCTTACCTATGGCTACACCTTC. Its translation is CASRDRGLTYGYTF. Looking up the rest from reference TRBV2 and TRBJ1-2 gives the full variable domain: EPEVTQTPSHQVTQMGQEVILRCVPISNHLYFYWYRQILGQKVEFLVSFYNNEISEKSEIFDDQFSVERPDGSNFTLKIRSTKLEDSAMYFCASRDRGLTYGYTFGSGTRLTVV.

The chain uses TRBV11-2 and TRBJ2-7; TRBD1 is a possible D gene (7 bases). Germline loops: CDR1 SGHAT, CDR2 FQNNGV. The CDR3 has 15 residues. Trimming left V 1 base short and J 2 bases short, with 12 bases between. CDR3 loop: CASSLGGGGPYEQYF. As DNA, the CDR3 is TGTGCCAGCAGCTTAGGTGGAGGGGGCCCCTACGAGCAGTACTTC.

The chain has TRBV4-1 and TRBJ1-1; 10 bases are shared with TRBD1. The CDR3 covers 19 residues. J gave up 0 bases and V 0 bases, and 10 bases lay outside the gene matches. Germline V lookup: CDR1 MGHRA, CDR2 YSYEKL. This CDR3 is CASSQDKGTGVGMNTEAFF. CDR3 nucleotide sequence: TGCGCCAGCAGCCAAGATAAAGGGACAGGGGTTGGGATGAACACTGAAGCTTTCTTT.

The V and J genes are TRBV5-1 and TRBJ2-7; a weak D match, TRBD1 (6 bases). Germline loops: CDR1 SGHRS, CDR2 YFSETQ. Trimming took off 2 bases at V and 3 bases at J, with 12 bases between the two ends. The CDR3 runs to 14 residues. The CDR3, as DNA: TGCGCCAGCAGCTTTCTGAAGGGGGACTACGAGCAGTACTTC. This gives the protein CASSFLKGDYEQYF.

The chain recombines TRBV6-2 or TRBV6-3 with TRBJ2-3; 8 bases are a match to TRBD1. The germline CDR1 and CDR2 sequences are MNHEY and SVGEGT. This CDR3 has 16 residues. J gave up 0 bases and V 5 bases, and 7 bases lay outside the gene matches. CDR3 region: CASSTLRDRSTDTQYF. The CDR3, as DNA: TGTGCCAGCAGTACCCTCCGGGACAGGAGCACAGATACGCAGTATTTT.

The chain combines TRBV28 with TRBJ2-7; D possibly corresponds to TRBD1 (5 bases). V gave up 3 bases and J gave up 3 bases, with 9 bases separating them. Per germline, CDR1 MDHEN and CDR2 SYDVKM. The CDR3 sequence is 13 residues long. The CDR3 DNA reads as TGTGCCAGCAGTTTGGCCGGACACTACGAGCAGTACTTC. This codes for CASSLAGHYEQYF.

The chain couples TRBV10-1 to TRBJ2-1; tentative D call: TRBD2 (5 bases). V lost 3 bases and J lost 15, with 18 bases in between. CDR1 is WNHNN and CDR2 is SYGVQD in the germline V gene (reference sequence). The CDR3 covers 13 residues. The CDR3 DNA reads TGCGCCAGCAGTGACCCCCTAGGAGGACGCTGGTTCTTC. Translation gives CASSDPLGGRWFF.

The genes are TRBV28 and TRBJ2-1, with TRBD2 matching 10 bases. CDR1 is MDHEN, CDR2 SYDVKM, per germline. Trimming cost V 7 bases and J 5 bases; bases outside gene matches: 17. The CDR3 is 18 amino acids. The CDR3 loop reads CASTIAGGTWGGDNEQFF. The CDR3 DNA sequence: TGTGCCAGCACGATAGCGGGGGGCACCTGGGGTGGGGACAATGAGCAGTTCTTC.

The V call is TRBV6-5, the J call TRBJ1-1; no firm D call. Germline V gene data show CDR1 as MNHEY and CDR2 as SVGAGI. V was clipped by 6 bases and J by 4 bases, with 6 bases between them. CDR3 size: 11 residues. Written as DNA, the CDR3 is TGTGCCAGCAGCTCGTTCACTGAAGCTTTCTTT. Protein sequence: CASSSFTEAFF.

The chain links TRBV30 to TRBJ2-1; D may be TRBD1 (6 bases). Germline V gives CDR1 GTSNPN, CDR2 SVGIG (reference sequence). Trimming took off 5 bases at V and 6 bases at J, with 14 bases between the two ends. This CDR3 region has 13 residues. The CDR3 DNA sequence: TGTGCCTGGGAGAGGACAGATGCCAATGAGCAGTTCTTC. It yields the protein CAWERTDANEQFF.

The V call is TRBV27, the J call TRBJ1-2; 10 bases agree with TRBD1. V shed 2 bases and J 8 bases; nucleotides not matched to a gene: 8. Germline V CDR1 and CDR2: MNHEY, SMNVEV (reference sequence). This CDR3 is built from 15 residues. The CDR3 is CASSLDRGLLGGYTF. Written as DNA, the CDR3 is TGTGCCAGCAGTTTAGACAGGGGGCTTCTAGGAGGCTACACCTTC.

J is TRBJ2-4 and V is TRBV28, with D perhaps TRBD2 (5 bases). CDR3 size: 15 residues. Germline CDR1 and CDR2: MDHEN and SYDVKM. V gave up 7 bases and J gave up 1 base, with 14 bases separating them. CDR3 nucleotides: TGTGCCAGCACCCCAAGCGGAAGGGCCAAAAACATTCAGTACTTC. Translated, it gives CASTPSGRAKNIQYF.